What follows describes a single TCR beta chain. Its antigen remains unidentified. These data belong to a study of monozygotic twins with inflammatory bowel disease. Study results and caveats: Inverse Simpson values showed less TCRbeta diversity in IBD patients than in their healthy co-twins.

This CDR3 contains 14 residues. Germline CDR1 and CDR2: DFQATT and SNEGSKA (reference sequence). Each TCR library consumed 3,000 to 4,500 ng of total RNA. Template-switch reactions added UMIs with a 6-nucleotide sample barcode. From the 5' RACE reads, TCRdb lists one entry per CDR3 protein and no DNA. This sample lists about 93,000 distinct CDR3 sequences; its ten largest clones have less than 8%. The source is a human donor with ulcerative colitis or Crohn's disease, or a healthy co-twin of an affected twin (not recorded which). The sequenced sample was blood. V and J are TRBV20-1 and TRBJ2-3; TCRdb's D gene call, TRBD2, goes unchecked for lack of DNA. The CDR3 is CSVPLAGFTDTQYF.